This TCR beta chain is from a study of preoperative IRX-2 immunotherapy in early breast cancer. Treatment given: preoperative locoregional IRX-2 cytokine immunotherapy. Patients received preoperative, locoregional IRX-2 cytokine immunotherapy in a phase Ib study. The V end was cut by 7 bases, the J end by 1 base, with 19 bases between. The V gene's germline CDR1 is MNHGY and CDR2 SAAAGT. This CDR3 region has 16 residues. The assay was immunoSEQ multiplex PCR, and TCRdb's table has in-frame clones only and misses some. This table has about 27,000 clones, around 75% appearing once. Here the sequenced sample was lymph node tissue, taken before IRX-2 immunotherapy. This clonotype was obtained from a human donor with breast cancer. V and J are TRBV6-8 and TRBJ1-1, with D perhaps TRBD1 (6 bases). The DNA for the CDR3 is TGTGCCAGCACCGCGAGGCCCACAGGGTCGAACACTGAAGCTTTCTTT. The encoded protein is CASTARPTGSNTEAFF.